Each of the 20 T cell receptor beta chains below was sequenced from the same sample in a study of shared clonotypes between healthy human individuals. CD45RO-negative, CCR7-selected cells formed the naive CD8 fraction, which excluded terminally differentiated effector memory CD45RA+ cells. The repertoire was sequenced with immunoSEQ multiplex PCR; TCRdb's copy has only in-frame clones and lacks some. The table has 550,000 to 750,000 clones, about 90% seen once; the top ten hold about a quarter. The source material was naive CD8+ T cells sorted from blood. The source of these receptors is a man aged 30 to 39 in good health.

V gene TRBV7-9 combines with J gene TRBJ2-1; 7 bases agree with TRBD2. CDR3 size: 12 residues. The V gene end was trimmed by 5 bases and the J gene end by 8 bases; junction bases not matched to a gene: 3. CDR1 and CDR2 (germline): SEHNR, FQNEAQ (reference sequence). The CDR3 nucleotides read TGTGCCAGCAGCGGACTAGTCGATGAGCAGTTCTTC. This codes for CASSGLVDEQFF. The complete variable domain, with remaining parts taken from reference TRBV7-9 and TRBJ2-1, reads DTGVSQNPRHKITKRGQNVTFRCDPISEHNRLYWYRQTLGQGPEFLTYFQNEAQLEKSRLLSDRFSAERPKGSFSTLEIQRTEQGDSAMYLCASSGLVDEQFFGPGTRLTVL.

The J gene is TRBJ2-5, the V gene TRBV4-1, with 9 bases matching TRBD1. Germline CDR1 and CDR2: MGHRA and YSYEKL. CDR3 length: 14 amino acids. Losses at the gene ends were 3 bases for V and 5 bases for J; bases not matched to a gene: 4. Here the CDR3 DNA reads TGCGCCAGCAGCCAGGGACAGGGAAGGGAGACCCAGTACTTC. Amino acid sequence: CASSQGQGRETQYF.

The rearrangement uses TRBV7-8 and TRBJ1-4; maybe TRBD1 (6 bases). Germline V gene data show CDR1 as SGHVS and CDR2 as FQNEAQ. Deletions cut 5 bases from V and 7 bases from J, with 20 bases between. The CDR3 spans 16 residues. CDR3 DNA: TGTGCCAGCAGCCCACCCCAACAGGGTTTTACTGAAAAACTGTTTTTT. Translation: CASSPPQQGFTEKLFF.

On this clone: This sample also contains other DNA sequences that code for the same CDR3. The rearrangement uses TRBV27 and TRBJ2-1; D is possibly TRBD2 (5 bases). The CDR3 has 14 residues. CDR1 and CDR2 (germline): MNHEY, SMNVEV (reference sequence). V was trimmed by 5 bases and J by 0 bases, leaving 8 bases between them. This CDR3 is CASSSGSSYNEQFF. CDR3 in DNA: TGTGCCAGCAGTAGCGGCTCCTCCTACAATGAGCAGTTCTTC.

This clone was observed a single time. This rearrangement joins TRBV7-9 to TRBJ1-1, with D possibly TRBD1 on 5 matching bases. Germline assignment: CDR1 SEHNR and CDR2 FQNEAQ (reference sequence). V shed 2 bases and J shed 1 base, with 14 bases lying between them. The CDR3 is made up of 16 amino acids. For the CDR3, the DNA is TGTGCCAGCAGCTTATTTGGGGCAGGTTGGAACACTGAAGCTTTCTTT. Its translation is CASSLFGAGWNTEAFF.

The gene calls are TRBV7-2 and TRBJ2-3, with 12 nucleotides matching TRBD2. Germline assignment: CDR1 SGHTA and CDR2 FQGNSA. This CDR3 is 17 amino acids long. J lost 5 bases, V lost 3 bases, and 9 bases had no gene match. In DNA form, the CDR3 reads TGTGCCAGCAGCTTGGGACTACTAGCGGGAGGAGGAGATACGCAGTATTTT. As protein: CASSLGLLAGGGDTQYF. The complete variable domain, with remaining parts taken from reference TRBV7-2 and TRBJ2-3, reads GAGVSQSPSNKVTEKGKDVELRCDPISGHTALYWYRQSLGQGLEFLIYFQGNSAPDKSGLPSDRFSAERTGGSVSTLTIQRTQQEDSAVYLCASSLGLLAGGGDTQYFGPGTRLTVL.

V gene TRBV9 combines with J gene TRBJ2-1; 12 positions agree with TRBD2. This CDR3 region has 16 residues. In germline, CDR1 is SGDLS, CDR2 YYNGEE. Trimming removed 3 bases from V and 4 bases from J; junction bases left unmatched: 5. The DNA for the CDR3 is TGTGCCAGCAGCGAGACTAGCGGGAGTTGGTACAATGAGCAGTTCTTC. Translating gives CASSETSGSWYNEQFF.

The gene calls are TRBV28 and TRBJ2-4; D is unclear. The germline gives CDR1 MDHEN, CDR2 SYDVKM. With 7 bases removed from V and 6 bases from J, the gap between germline ends came to 13 bases. CDR3 length equals 13 residues. CDR3 DNA sequence: TGTGCCAGCATTCCGCAGTTCGGAAACATTCAGTACTTC. Protein sequence: CASIPQFGNIQYF.

The chain couples TRBV7-3 to TRBJ2-2; no clear D gene. This CDR3 is built from 17 residues. V dropped 1 base and J dropped 1 base, with 13 bases sitting between them. The germline V gene has CDR1 SGHTA and CDR2 FQGTGA. CDR3 nucleotide sequence: TGTGCCAGCAGCTTAAACGGCAACACATTGAACACCGGGGAGCTGTTTTTT. The encoded protein is CASSLNGNTLNTGELFF.

The J gene is TRBJ2-1, the V gene TRBV4-3; TRBD1 aligns across 8 bases. Germline CDR1 LGHNA, CDR2 YSLEER. The CDR3 spans 14 residues. V gave up 4 bases and J gave up 8 bases; unmatched junction bases: 7. The CDR3 bases are TGCGCCAGCAGCCCCAGGACAGGGATCGATGAGCAGTTCTTC. Residues: CASSPRTGIDEQFF.

The chain joins TRBV5-8 to TRBJ2-7; no clear D gene. V dropped 7 bases and J dropped 1 base, with 21 bases sitting between them. The CDR3 contains 16 residues. Germline V lookup: CDR1 SGHTS, CDR2 YDEGEE. The CDR3 DNA is TGTGCCAGCCGCTCGTCGGAGAGGTTAGTGTCCTACGAGCAGTACTTC. Amino acid sequence: CASRSSERLVSYEQYF. Full variable domain (outside the CDR3, taken from reference TRBV5-8 and TRBJ2-7): EAGVTQSPTHLIKTRGQQATLRCSPISGHTSVYWYQQALGLGLQFLLWYDEGEERNRGNFPPRFSGRQFPNYSSELNVNALELEDSALYLCASRSSERLVSYEQYFGPGTRLTVT.

The rearrangement links TRBV2 to TRBJ1-2; D might be TRBD1 (5 bases). The V gene's germline CDR1 is SNHLY and CDR2 FYNNEI. V lost 6 bases to trimming and J lost 4 bases, with 9 bases between them. The CDR3 runs to 12 residues. CDR3 nucleotides: TGTGCCAGCAGAGGACACCTCTATGGCTACACCTTC. This translates into CASRGHLYGYTF.

The rearrangement joins TRBV28 to TRBJ1-5, with 10 bases lining up with TRBD1. The germline gives CDR1 MDHEN, CDR2 SYDVKM. V lost 2 bases to trimming and J lost 2 bases; unmatched junction nucleotides: 3. This CDR3 is 16 amino acids long. DNA of the CDR3: TGTGCCAGCAGTTTAAGGGGGACAGGGGGCAATCAGCCCCAGCATTTT. It is translated as CASSLRGTGGNQPQHF.

V is TRBV6-5 and J is TRBJ1-1; 9 bases align to TRBD1. Germline CDR1 reads MNHEY; CDR2 reads SVGAGI. The CDR3 is made up of 15 amino acids. Trimming at V came to 1 base and at J to 4 bases, leaving 4 bases not matched to a gene. The CDR3 nucleotides are TGTGCCAGCAGTTACTTCGGGACAGGGACCACTGAAGCTTTCTTT. Its translation: CASSYFGTGTTEAFF.

The V call is TRBV4-1, the J call TRBJ2-7, with D tentatively TRBD1 (6 bases). V was cut by 2 bases and J by 2 bases, with 16 bases left in between. The CDR3 covers 16 residues. CDR1 and CDR2 from the germline V gene are MGHRA and YSYEKL. The CDR3 bases are TGCGCCAGCAGCCAAAATGGGGCAGGGGACCCCTACGAGCAGTACTTC. Amino acids: CASSQNGAGDPYEQYF.

This chain joins TRBV11-2 and TRBJ2-7; 7 bases map to TRBD1. CDR3 size: 15 residues. The V gene's germline CDR1 is SGHAT and CDR2 FQNNGV. Unmatched junction bases numbered 10, after V lost 5 bases and J lost 3 bases. The CDR3 region is CASSLGTVAHYEQYF. CDR3 nucleotides: TGTGCCAGCAGCCTCGGGACAGTCGCCCACTACGAGCAGTACTTC.

This chain uses TRBV4-1 with TRBJ2-5; 10 bases match TRBD1. The CDR3 runs 16 residues. Looked up from germline, CDR1 is MGHRA and CDR2 is YSYEKL. With V trimmed by 1 base and J by 2 bases, 4 bases remained unmatched. CDR3 protein: CASSQAGTGDQETQYF. The CDR3, as DNA: TGCGCCAGCAGCCAAGCCGGGACAGGGGATCAAGAGACCCAGTACTTC.

The chain links TRBV9 to TRBJ2-3; TRBD1 or TRBD2 may be the D gene (5 bases each). The CDR3 is 16 amino acids. CDR1 and CDR2 (germline): SGDLS, YYNGEE. The ends were cut back, 3 bases at V and 5 bases at J, with 19 bases in the middle. The CDR3 reads CASSDHLMTGLDTQYF. In DNA form, the CDR3 reads TGTGCCAGCAGCGATCACCTTATGACGGGGCTAGATACGCAGTATTTT.

The V and J genes are TRBV9 and TRBJ1-2; a weak D match, TRBD1 (5 bases). The germline V gene has CDR1 SGDLS and CDR2 YYNGEE. V lost 4 bases to trimming and J lost 7 bases, with 11 bases between them. This CDR3 has 12 residues. In DNA form, the CDR3 reads TGTGCCAGCAGCTCCAGGGTCGGTGGCTACACCTTC. Protein product: CASSSRVGGYTF.

The genes are TRBV5-6 and TRBJ2-3; either TRBD1 or TRBD2 may supply D (5 bases each). The CDR3 has 15 residues. The germline gives CDR1 SGHDT, CDR2 YYEEEE. The V end lost 0 bases, the J end lost 4 bases, and 12 bases lay between the germline ends. Here the CDR3 reads CASSLDLEGPDTQYF. The CDR3 bases are TGTGCCAGCAGCTTGGATCTCGAGGGGCCAGATACGCAGTATTTT.